One sample yielded the 15 T cell receptor beta chains listed below, sequenced in a study of OX40 agonist ivuxolimab in advanced cancers. Profiled with immunoSEQ multiplex PCR; TCRdb holds only in-frame clones, not every one. Found here are roughly 62,000 clones, around 86% of them singletons; the top ten hold roughly 3%. The specimen was CD4+ or CD8+ T cells sorted from blood, collected in a trial of the OX40 agonist ivuxolimab. These receptors came from an adult with an advanced solid tumor such as melanoma, head and neck, liver or kidney cancer.

The J gene is TRBJ2-7, the V gene TRBV5-1; D gene uncertain. The length of the CDR3 is 15 residues. CDR1 and CDR2 from the germline V gene are SGHRS and YFSETQ. The germline V and J ends were trimmed by 4 bases and 0 bases, with 14 bases remaining between them. The CDR3 here is CASSPGNAVSYEQYF. In DNA form, the CDR3 reads TGCGCCAGCAGCCCCGGCAACGCCGTCTCCTACGAGCAGTACTTC.

CDR3 sequence: CASSPPGSKNIQYF. The DNA of the CDR3 is TGTGCCAGCAGTCCTCCAGGGAGCAAAAACATTCAGTACTTC. The chain uses TRBV28 and TRBJ2-4; either TRBD1 or TRBD2 may fit D (5 bases each). There are 14 residues in the CDR3. Germline V lookup: CDR1 MDHEN, CDR2 SYDVKM. V gave up 5 bases and J gave up 3 bases, with 11 bases separating them.

This chain joins TRBV30 and TRBJ2-7, with D possibly TRBD1 on 6 matching bases. V lost 5 bases, J lost 2 bases, and 16 bases lay in between. The germline gives CDR1 GTSNPN, CDR2 SVGIG (reference sequence). The CDR3 sequence is 14 residues long. This CDR3 reads CAWGEGVQPYEQYF. The CDR3 bases are TGTGCCTGGGGAGAGGGGGTACAACCCTACGAGCAGTACTTC. The full variable domain, rest sourced from reference TRBV30 and TRBJ2-7, is SQTIHQWPATLVQPVGSPLSLECTVEGTSNPNLYWYRQAAGRGLQLLFYSVGIGQISSEVPQNLSASRPQDRQFILSSKKLLLSDSGFYLCAWGEGVQPYEQYFGPGTRLTVT.

The rearrangement joins TRBV4-3 to TRBJ1-2; D ambiguous. The CDR3 spans 15 residues. Trimming stripped 0 bases from V and 4 bases from J, with 12 bases between. CDR1 LGHNA and CDR2 YSLEER come from the germline V gene. The DNA of the CDR3 is TGCGCCAGCAGCCAAGATGGAACGGATTTCTATGGCTACACCTTC. Translating it yields CASSQDGTDFYGYTF.

Regarding this clone: At one of its ends the junction is not consistent with the germline gene, which may arise from a read error. The rearrangement joins TRBV6-6 to TRBJ1-2; 7 bases line up with TRBD1. This CDR3 region has 12 residues. Per germline, CDR1 MNHNY and CDR2 SVGAGI (reference sequence). CDR3 bases: TGTGCCAGCAGTTACCTCGGACAGGCGCGGTCCTTC. As protein: CASSYLGQARSF.

The CDR3 is CATTVGANTEAFF. The CDR3 DNA sequence: TGTGCCACCACCGTGGGGGCGAACACTGAAGCTTTCTTT. The rearrangement links TRBV18 to TRBJ1-1; a weak D match, TRBD1 (6 bases). Germline assignment: CDR1 KGHSH and CDR2 LQKENI. Trimming shortened V by 10 bases and J by 1 base, and 13 bases separated the two germline ends. The CDR3 totals 13 residues.

In its sample, this clone was seen once. V gene TRBV6-5 combines with J gene TRBJ2-7; TRBD1 might be the D (8 bases). Germline values: CDR1 MNHEY, CDR2 SVGAGI. Trimming shortened V by 6 bases and J by 1 base, and 16 bases separated the two germline ends. This CDR3 spans 15 amino acids. The CDR3 loop reads CASRGGTGGSYEQYF. As DNA, the CDR3 is TGTGCCAGCAGGGGGGGGACAGGAGGGTCCTACGAGCAGTACTTC.

This rearrangement joins TRBV18 to TRBJ2-1; 10 bases are a match to TRBD2. The V segment lost 6 bases and the J segment 3 bases; nucleotides outside the gene matches: 2. The CDR3 spans 14 residues. Germline CDR1 KGHSH, CDR2 LQKENI. CDR3 sequence (DNA): TGTGCCAGCTCTCTAGCGGGGGTCTACAATGAGCAGTTCTTC. Its protein product is CASSLAGVYNEQFF.

The rearrangement uses TRBV19 and TRBJ1-1, with no clear D. The CDR3 loop spans 14 amino acids. Between the trimmed V and J ends, which lost 10 bases and 1 base, there was a span of 16 bases. CDR1 and CDR2 (germline): LNHDA, SQIVND (reference sequence). In DNA, the CDR3 is TGTGCCACCGATGGAAGTAAGGGGAACACTGAAGCTTTCTTT. Its translation is CATDGSKGNTEAFF. Full variable domain (missing parts from reference TRBV19 and TRBJ1-1): DGGITQSPKYLFRKEGQNVTLSCEQNLNHDAMYWYRQDPGQGLRLIYYSQIVNDFQKGDIAEGYSVSREKKESFPLTVTSAQKNPTAFYLCATDGSKGNTEAFFGQGTRLTVV.

J is TRBJ2-7 and V is TRBV19, with 14 bases that match TRBD2. J lost 8 bases, V lost 9 bases, and 9 bases had no gene match. This CDR3 spans 14 amino acids. Germline loops: CDR1 LNHDA, CDR2 SQIVND (reference sequence). CDR3 loop: CASTGTSGGMKQYF. DNA of the CDR3: TGTGCCAGCACCGGGACTAGCGGGGGCATGAAGCAGTACTTC.

J is TRBJ2-2 and V is TRBV7-3, with D perhaps TRBD2 (6 bases). Per germline, CDR1 SGHTA and CDR2 FQGTGA. The CDR3 runs to 15 residues. V lost 1 base, J lost 0 bases, and 6 bases lay in between. Here the CDR3 reads CASSLRGANTGELFF. The DNA of the CDR3 is TGTGCCAGCAGCTTAAGGGGGGCGAACACCGGGGAGCTGTTTTTT. The entire variable domain, with the rest obtained from reference TRBV7-3 and TRBJ2-2, is as follows: GAGVSQTPSNKVTEKGKYVELRCDPISGHTALYWYRQSLGQGPEFLIYFQGTGAADDSGLPNDRFFAVRPEGSVSTLKIQRTERGDSAVYLCASSLRGANTGELFFGEGSRLTVL.

This chain joins TRBV9 and TRBJ2-2; D not certain. CDR1 is SGDLS and CDR2 is YYNGEE in the germline V gene. V lost 0 bases, J lost 2 bases, and 11 bases lay in between. This CDR3 is built from 16 residues. CDR3 nucleotides: TGTGCCAGCAGCGTAGGAGGTCAGACTAACACCGGGGAGCTGTTTTTT. Encoded protein: CASSVGGQTNTGELFF.

This clone has a single count. CDR3 amino acids: CASSLSSGNGYTF. In DNA form, the CDR3 reads TGTGCCAGCAGCTTGAGCTCTGGGAATGGCTACACCTTC. The chain uses TRBV7-2 and TRBJ1-2; D gene uncertain. V was trimmed by 3 bases and J by 6 bases, leaving 11 bases between them. The germline gives CDR1 SGHTA, CDR2 FQGNSA. CDR3 length equals 13 residues.

This chain joins TRBV18 and TRBJ1-2; TRBD1 matches 9 bases. The CDR3 consists of 13 residues. J lost 7 bases, V lost 10 bases, and 10 bases had no gene match. The germline V gene encodes CDR1 KGHSH and CDR2 LQKENI. Written as DNA, the CDR3 is TGTGCCATCCCCTCACAGGGGGCGCTTGGCTACACCTTC. As protein: CAIPSQGALGYTF.

The J gene is TRBJ2-1, the V gene TRBV6-1; possibly TRBD1 for D (6 bases). CDR1 is MNHNS, CDR2 SASEGT, per germline. The CDR3 extends over 14 amino acids. Trimming removed 1 base at V and 8 bases at J, with 12 bases between. In nucleotides, the CDR3 is TGTGCCAGCAGTGAAGGTGCCAGGGGCTATGAGCAGTTCTTC. Residues: CASSEGARGYEQFF.